This entry lists 32 T cell receptor beta chains sequenced from one sample in a study of cytomegalovirus exposure and HLA in healthy donors. The method was immunoSEQ multiplex PCR; TCRdb's version includes in-frame clones alone and lacks a portion of them. The repertoire holds tens of thousands of clones, approximately 96% seen once, with approximately 1.3% in the top ten. Input material: PBMCs. These receptor sequences come from a woman between 18 and 30 years old in good health and CMV-seronegative.

The rearrangement joins TRBV4-1 to TRBJ2-7; 7 positions match TRBD1. V was pared by 2 bases and J by 4 bases, with 5 bases of the junction left unmatched. Germline CDR1 and CDR2: MGHRA and YSYEKL. The CDR3 length is 14 residues. Here the CDR3 DNA reads TGCGCCAGCAGCCAACGCCAGGGGGAGTACGAGCAGTACTTC. Amino acid sequence: CASSQRQGEYEQYF.

V gene TRBV27 combines with J gene TRBJ2-1; TRBD2 matches 7 bases. The CDR3 sequence is 15 residues long. Per the germline V gene, CDR1 is MNHEY and CDR2 is SMNVEV (reference sequence). With V trimmed by 5 bases and J by 5 bases, 9 bases remained unmatched. The CDR3 nucleotides read TGTGCCAGCAGTCTCCAAACGGGACTAAACAATGAGCAGTTCTTC. It specifies CASSLQTGLNNEQFF.

The V call is TRBV2, the J call TRBJ2-7; 8 nucleotides align to TRBD2. Germline V lookup: CDR1 SNHLY, CDR2 FYNNEI. Trimming removed 8 bases from V and 1 base from J; junction bases left unmatched: 7. This CDR3 region has 14 residues. The CDR3 protein is CASGREGGSYEQYF. DNA of the CDR3: TGTGCCAGCGGTCGGGAGGGGGGATCCTACGAGCAGTACTTC.

The genes are TRBV6-5 and TRBJ2-7; TRBD1 matches at 9 bases. Per germline, CDR1 MNHEY and CDR2 SVGAGI. Losses at the gene ends were 5 bases for V and 6 bases for J; bases not matched to a gene: 5. This CDR3 is built from 13 residues. The CDR3 DNA reads TGTGCCAGCAGTACCCGGACAGGGGTCGAGCAGTACTTC. This translates into CASSTRTGVEQYF.

The chain carries TRBV19 and TRBJ2-7; 7 bases map to TRBD1. The CDR3 has 14 amino acids. The V gene's germline CDR1 is LNHDA and CDR2 SQIVND (reference sequence). Trimming removed 7 bases from V and 6 bases from J; junction bases left unmatched: 12. CDR3 sequence: CASTATGPDREQYF. CDR3 DNA sequence: TGTGCCAGTACTGCGACAGGGCCGGATCGCGAGCAGTACTTC.

The table lists this clone with a count of one. The V gene is TRBV18, the J gene TRBJ2-1; 12 nucleotides agree with TRBD2. From germline, CDR1 is KGHSH and CDR2 LQKENI. V dropped 5 bases and J dropped 4; count of bases not matched to a gene: 6. The CDR3 is made up of 16 amino acids. CDR3 protein: CASSAKLAGGYNEQFF. In DNA, the CDR3 is TGTGCCAGCTCAGCGAAACTAGCGGGGGGTTACAATGAGCAGTTCTTC.

The CDR3 here is CASSLAAGFDYGYTF. The DNA for the CDR3 is TGTGCCAGCAGCTTAGCTGCCGGGTTCGACTATGGCTACACCTTC. V usage is TRBV7-9 and J usage is TRBJ1-2; D remains ambiguous. Germline CDR1 reads SEHNR; CDR2 reads FQNEAQ (reference sequence). V lost 0 bases and J lost 3, with 11 bases in between. This CDR3 is 15 amino acids long. The complete variable domain, with remaining parts taken from reference TRBV7-9 and TRBJ1-2, reads DTGVSQNPRHKITKRGQNVTFRCDPISEHNRLYWYRQTLGQGPEFLTYFQNEAQLEKSRLLSDRFSAERPKGSFSTLEIQRTEQGDSAMYLCASSLAAGFDYGYTFGSGTRLTVV.

The V gene is TRBV10-3, the J gene TRBJ1-2, with 7 bases matching TRBD1. The V and J ends lost 6 bases and 6 bases, in that order; junction bases with no gene match: 13. Looked up from germline, CDR1 is ENHRY and CDR2 is SYGVKD. The CDR3 has 15 residues. The CDR3 nucleotides are TGTGCCATCAGGGGGTGGGCAGGGGGGAATGATGGCTACACCTTC. It codes for CAIRGWAGGNDGYTF.

The gene calls are TRBV5-1 and TRBJ2-3, with 11 bases lining up with TRBD1. This CDR3 region has 21 residues. The trim removed 0 bases at V and 0 bases at J, leaving 15 bases unmatched. The germline V gene encodes CDR1 SGHRS and CDR2 YFSETQ. The CDR3 nucleotides are TGCGCCAGCAGCTTGGGGGGTGGGACAGGGGGAGTAGCTTCTAGCACAGATACGCAGTATTTT. Its protein is CASSLGGGTGGVASSTDTQYF.

The rearrangement joins TRBV5-1 to TRBJ1-2, with 9 nucleotides matching TRBD1. The V segment lost 4 bases and the J segment 5 bases; nucleotides outside the gene matches: 6. CDR3 length: 14 residues. Germline loops: CDR1 SGHRS, CDR2 YFSETQ. The CDR3 is CASSPGTGWYGYTF. Written as DNA, the CDR3 is TGCGCCAGCAGCCCAGGGACAGGGTGGTATGGCTACACCTTC.

The chain employs TRBV5-1 and TRBJ2-5; weak D call: TRBD2 (6 bases). Trimming shortened V by 5 bases and J by 4 bases, and 12 bases separated the two germline ends. Germline V gene lookup returns CDR1 SGHRS and CDR2 YFSETQ. This CDR3 has 13 amino acids. CDR3 nucleotide sequence: TGCGCCAGCAGAGGCGGGATCGCAGAGACCCAGTACTTC. Encoded protein: CASRGGIAETQYF.

This sequence joins TRBV18 and TRBJ2-1; 11 bases match TRBD2. After removal of 3 bases from V and 7 bases from J, the junction contained 5 bases not matched to a gene. This CDR3 has 15 amino acids. Germline values: CDR1 KGHSH, CDR2 LQKENI. CDR3 amino acids: CASSPGTSGLNEQFF. For the CDR3, the DNA is TGTGCCAGCTCACCCGGGACTAGCGGCTTAAATGAGCAGTTCTTC.

The chain joins TRBV6-1 to TRBJ2-3; 9 positions agree with TRBD2. Germline V gene lookup returns CDR1 MNHNS and CDR2 SASEGT. This CDR3 has 16 amino acids. V was clipped by 2 bases and J by 4 bases; unmatched bases: 7. The CDR3 DNA reads as TGTGCCAGCAGTGAATGGAGTAGCGGGAGCTCAGATACGCAGTATTTT. Translating it yields CASSEWSSGSSDTQYF.

V usage is TRBV25-1 and J usage is TRBJ1-6; 7 bases agree with TRBD1. The V gene end was trimmed by 3 bases and the J gene end by 11 bases; junction bases not matched to a gene: 7. Germline V lookup: CDR1 MGHDK, CDR2 SYGVNS. There are 14 residues in the CDR3. CDR3: CASSEATGRPPLHF. CDR3 DNA sequence: TGTGCCAGCAGTGAGGCGACAGGGAGACCACCCCTCCACTTT.

V is TRBV4-1 and J is TRBJ2-7, with 8 bases identical to TRBD1. Germline-derived CDR1 and CDR2 are MGHRA and YSYEKL. V shed 4 bases, J shed 2 bases, and the junction held 10 bases outside the gene matches. The CDR3 extends over 16 amino acids. The CDR3 DNA sequence: TGCGCCAGCAGCCCGCTCAGAAGGACAGGGACCTACGAGCAGTACTTC. This translates into CASSPLRRTGTYEQYF.

The chain combines TRBV28 with TRBJ1-1, with 8 bases that match TRBD1. V trimming: 5 bases; J trimming: 6 bases; junction bases outside the gene matches: 11. This CDR3 is built from 15 residues. Germline V lookup: CDR1 MDHEN, CDR2 SYDVKM. CDR3 coding DNA: TGTGCCAGCAGTACTCTACAGGGGGTTAGCCCTGAAGCTTTCTTT. Translation gives CASSTLQGVSPEAFF.

The CDR3 sequence: CATSTTGTGMYEQYF. CDR3 nucleotide sequence: TGTGCCACCAGCACAACCGGGACAGGGATGTACGAGCAGTACTTC. The chain links TRBV15 to TRBJ2-7, with TRBD1 matching over 9 bases. V gave up 4 bases and J gave up 4 bases; unmatched junction bases: 8. CDR3 length: 15 amino acids. Germline V gene lookup returns CDR1 LNHNV and CDR2 YYDKDF (reference sequence). The entire variable domain, with the rest obtained from reference TRBV15 and TRBJ2-7, is as follows: DAMVIQNPRYQVTQFGKPVTLSCSQTLNHNVMYWYQQKSSQAPKLLFHYYDKDFNNEADTPDNFQSRRPNTSFCFLDIRSPGLGDTAMYLCATSTTGTGMYEQYFGPGTRLTVT.

CDR3 residues: CASSNPGTGSYEQYF. CDR3 in DNA: TGTGCCAGCAGCAACCCCGGGACAGGGAGCTACGAGCAGTACTTC. The chain uses TRBV5-5 and TRBJ2-7, with 9 nucleotides matching TRBD1. V lost 4 bases, J lost 3 bases, and 8 bases stayed unmatched. CDR1 is SGHKS, CDR2 YYEKEE, per germline (reference sequence). The CDR3 runs 15 residues.

The V call is TRBV27, the J call TRBJ2-7; D is perhaps TRBD2 (6 bases). V was clipped by 6 bases and J by 7 bases, with 13 bases between them. Germline-derived CDR1 and CDR2 are MNHEY and SMNVEV (reference sequence). The CDR3 spans 12 residues. CDR3 in amino acids: CASSQRREEQYF. The CDR3 DNA is TGTGCCAGCAGCCAGCGGAGGGAGGAGCAGTACTTC.

V is TRBV15 and J is TRBJ2-7, with D perhaps TRBD2 (5 bases). CDR1 is LNHNV, CDR2 YYDKDF, per germline (reference sequence). Trimming took off 6 bases at V and 0 bases at J, with 12 bases between the two ends. The CDR3 has 14 amino acids. The DNA of the CDR3 is TGTGCCACCAGTATCTCTGGGAGCTCCTACGAGCAGTACTTC. Encoded protein: CATSISGSSYEQYF.

V usage is TRBV5-1 and J usage is TRBJ2-7; 9 nucleotides line up with TRBD2. Germline loops: CDR1 SGHRS, CDR2 YFSETQ. The CDR3 has 13 amino acids. V shed 4 bases and J 4 bases; nucleotides not matched to a gene: 3. In nucleotides, the CDR3 is TGCGCCAGCAGCGCGGGACTAGCTTACGAGCAGTACTTC. The encoded protein is CASSAGLAYEQYF.

This sequence joins TRBV7-8 and TRBJ1-3; TRBD1 agrees at 8 bases. The V gene end was trimmed by 4 bases and the J gene end by 0 bases; junction bases not matched to a gene: 8. The CDR3 totals 17 residues. Germline CDR1 reads SGHVS; CDR2 reads FQNEAQ. The CDR3 loop is CASSSTGQASSGNTIYF. The CDR3 DNA reads TGTGCCAGCAGCTCTACGGGACAGGCGAGCTCTGGAAACACCATATATTTT.

V and J are TRBV28 and TRBJ1-2; D is possibly TRBD1 (6 bases). The germline CDR1 and CDR2 sequences are MDHEN and SYDVKM. V was pared by 6 bases and J by 5 bases, with 13 bases between. The CDR3 runs to 13 residues. This CDR3 reads CASSAGGMYGYTF. The CDR3 DNA is TGTGCCAGCAGCGCGGGGGGCATGTATGGCTACACCTTC.

The rearrangement uses TRBV11-2 and TRBJ1-5, with a possible D match to TRBD1 (5 bases). Germline V gene data show CDR1 as SGHAT and CDR2 as FQNNGV. Trimming stripped 5 bases from V and 3 bases from J, with 17 bases between. The CDR3 spans 16 residues. The CDR3 sequence is CASSPRLGALNQPQHF. The CDR3 coding sequence is TGTGCCAGCAGCCCCCGACTAGGGGCGCTCAATCAGCCCCAGCATTTT.

The chain has TRBV27 and TRBJ1-5, with 7 nucleotides matching TRBD1. Losses at the gene ends were 0 bases for V and 5 bases for J; bases not matched to a gene: 7. The germline gives CDR1 MNHEY, CDR2 SMNVEV (reference sequence). The CDR3 is 16 amino acids. The CDR3, as DNA: TGTGCCAGCAGTTTATCGTGGGACAGCGATTATCAGCCCCAGCATTTT. Translation: CASSLSWDSDYQPQHF.

This chain's CDR3 is CASTELGIMFEQYF. The CDR3 DNA reads TGTGCCAGCACCGAACTCGGGATTATGTTCGAGCAGTACTTC. This chain links TRBV28 with TRBJ2-7; perhaps TRBD2 as D (5 bases). Germline CDR1 and CDR2: MDHEN and SYDVKM. Trimming removed 7 bases from V and 6 bases from J, with 19 bases in between. The CDR3 is 14 amino acids.

The V gene is TRBV28, the J gene TRBJ2-3; possibly TRBD2 for D (5 bases). CDR1 MDHEN and CDR2 SYDVKM come from the germline V gene. The CDR3 spans 12 residues. V was clipped by 3 bases and J by 4 bases, with 5 bases between them. In DNA form, the CDR3 reads TGTGCCAGCAGTTTTAGCGCAGATACGCAGTATTTT. Amino acid sequence: CASSFSADTQYF.

The sample holds one count of this clone. The CDR3 sequence: CASSTNRGLDNEQFF. For the CDR3, the DNA is TGCGCCAGCAGCACAAACAGGGGGCTGGACAATGAGCAGTTCTTC. The J gene is TRBJ2-1, the V gene TRBV5-1; 9 bases align to TRBD1. CDR3 length: 15 amino acids. From germline, CDR1 is SGHRS and CDR2 YFSETQ. Trimming cost V 4 bases and J 5 bases; bases outside gene matches: 7.

The chain recombines TRBV15 with TRBJ2-7; a weak D match, TRBD1 (7 bases). The ends were cut back, 3 bases at V and 0 bases at J, with 12 bases in the middle. Germline V lookup: CDR1 LNHNV, CDR2 YYDKDF (reference sequence). CDR3 length: 15 amino acids. Here the CDR3 reads CATSRSGDSSYEQYF. CDR3 coding DNA: TGTGCCACCAGCAGGTCGGGGGACAGCTCCTACGAGCAGTACTTC.

This sequence joins TRBV18 and TRBJ2-6; 7 bases are shared with TRBD1. The CDR3 totals 20 residues. The germline V gene has CDR1 KGHSH and CDR2 LQKENI. V shed 3 bases, J shed 1 base, and the junction held 15 bases outside the gene matches. The CDR3 is CASSPGIERGRGSGANVLTF. CDR3 DNA sequence: TGTGCCAGCTCACCCGGGATTGAAAGGGGGCGAGGGTCTGGGGCCAACGTCCTGACTTTC.

The chain combines TRBV27 with TRBJ2-1; 11 bases agree with TRBD2. The V segment lost 5 bases and the J segment 9 bases; nucleotides outside the gene matches: 6. Germline CDR1 MNHEY, CDR2 SMNVEV (reference sequence). The CDR3 has 14 residues. The CDR3 sequence: CASSPLAGEGEQFF. For the CDR3, the DNA is TGTGCCAGCAGTCCACTAGCGGGAGAGGGTGAGCAGTTCTTC.

This chain links TRBV9 with TRBJ2-1; TRBD2 agrees at 12 bases. V lost 5 bases, J lost 5 bases, and 8 bases stayed unmatched. In germline, CDR1 is SGDLS, CDR2 YYNGEE. CDR3 length equals 16 residues. The CDR3 region is CASSTGLAGTNNEQFF. CDR3 in DNA: TGTGCCAGCAGTACCGGACTAGCGGGGACGAACAATGAGCAGTTCTTC.